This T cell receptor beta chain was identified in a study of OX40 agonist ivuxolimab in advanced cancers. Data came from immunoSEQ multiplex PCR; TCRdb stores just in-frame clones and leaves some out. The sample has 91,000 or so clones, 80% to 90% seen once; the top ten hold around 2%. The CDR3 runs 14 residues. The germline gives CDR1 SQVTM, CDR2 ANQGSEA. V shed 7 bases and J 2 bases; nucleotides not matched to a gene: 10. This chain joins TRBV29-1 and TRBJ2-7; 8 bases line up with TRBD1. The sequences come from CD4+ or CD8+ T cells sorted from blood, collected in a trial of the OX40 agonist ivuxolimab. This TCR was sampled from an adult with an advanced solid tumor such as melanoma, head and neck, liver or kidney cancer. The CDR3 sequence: CSGPGQAEAYEQYF. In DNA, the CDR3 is TGCAGCGGTCCGGGACAGGCAGAAGCCTACGAGCAGTACTTC.